This T cell receptor (beta chain) comes out of a study of blood T cells in healthy people across ages. V lost 5 bases and J lost 4; bases outside the gene matches: 12. In germline, CDR1 is PRHDT, CDR2 FYEKMQ (reference sequence). The CDR3 totals 17 residues. A second PCR of 7 to 11 cycles used a sample-barcoded 5' primer and a J-beta primer mix. Tags on each cDNA molecule came from a template-switch adaptor with 12 random nucleotides. Each CDR3 protein is one row after TCRdb ran MiXCR on the 5' RACE reads. This table holds 580,000 or so distinct CDR3 sequences, less than 60% found once. Sample donors were healthy Caucasian individuals that came from Russia, aged roughly 6 to 90.

The sequence was collected from an elderly man in good health. V is TRBV13 and J is TRBJ2-1; 9 nucleotides line up with TRBD2. Sequenced: blood. The DNA for the CDR3 is TGTGCCAGCAGCCTCATGATCGCTAGCGGGAAGTACAATGAGCAGTTCTTC. Translated, it gives CASSLMIASGKYNEQFF.